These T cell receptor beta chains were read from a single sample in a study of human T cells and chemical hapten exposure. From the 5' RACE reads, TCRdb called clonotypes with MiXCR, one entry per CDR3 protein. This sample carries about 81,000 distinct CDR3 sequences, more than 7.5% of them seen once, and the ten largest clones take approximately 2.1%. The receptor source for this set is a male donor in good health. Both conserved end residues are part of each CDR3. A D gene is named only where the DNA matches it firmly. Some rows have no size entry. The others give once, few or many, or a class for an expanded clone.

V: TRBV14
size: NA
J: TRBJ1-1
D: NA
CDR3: CASSQELITEAFF
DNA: TGTGCCAGCAGCCAAGAATTAATCACTGAAGCTTTCTTT

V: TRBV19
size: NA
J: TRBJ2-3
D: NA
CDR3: CASWQGRSTDTQYF
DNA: TGTGCCAGCTGGCAGGGGAGAAGTACAGATACGCAGTATTTT

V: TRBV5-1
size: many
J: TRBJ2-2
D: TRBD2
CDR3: CASSVGLAGNTGELFF
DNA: TGCGCCAGCAGCGTCGGACTAGCGGGGAACACCGGGGAGCTGTTTTTT

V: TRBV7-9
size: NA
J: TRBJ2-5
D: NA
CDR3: CASSLGEQGRGTQYF
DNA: TGTGCCAGCAGCTTAGGGGAACAGGGTCGAGGGACCCAGTACTTC

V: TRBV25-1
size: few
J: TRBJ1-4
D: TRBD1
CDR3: CASSAPSGTGIDNEKLFF
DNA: TGTGCCAGCAGTGCGCCATCCGGGACAGGGATCGATAATGAAAAACTGTTTTTT

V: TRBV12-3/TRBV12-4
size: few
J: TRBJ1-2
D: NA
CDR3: CASSLVGNYGYTF
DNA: TGTGCCAGCAGTTTAGTTGGTAACTATGGCTACACCTTC

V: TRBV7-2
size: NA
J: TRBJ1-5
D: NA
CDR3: CASSPRGLGGNQPQHF
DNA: TGTGCCAGCAGCCCCAGGGGCCTTGGGGGGAATCAGCCCCAGCATTTT

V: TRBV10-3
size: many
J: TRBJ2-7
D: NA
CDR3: CAIRKGPTYEQYF
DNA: TGTGCCATCAGAAAGGGGCCCACCTACGAGCAGTACTTC

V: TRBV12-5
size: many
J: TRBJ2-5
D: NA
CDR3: CASGFNRALNQETQYF
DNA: TGTGCTAGTGGTTTTAACAGGGCCCTAAACCAAGAGACCCAGTACTTC

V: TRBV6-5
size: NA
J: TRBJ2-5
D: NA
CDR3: CASSYSFFSGRERETQYF
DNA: TGTGCCAGCAGTTACTCATTCTTCAGTGGTAGGGAGCGAGAGACCCAGTACTTC

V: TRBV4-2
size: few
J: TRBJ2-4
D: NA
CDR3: CASSLASAGYDKNIQYF
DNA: TGTGCCAGCAGCTTAGCGTCCGCCGGGTATGACAAAAACATTCAGTACTTC

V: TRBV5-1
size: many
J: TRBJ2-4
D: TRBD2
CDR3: CASSESSGSGAAKNIQYF
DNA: TGCGCCAGCAGCGAGAGTAGCGGGAGTGGTGCAGCCAAAAACATTCAGTACTTC

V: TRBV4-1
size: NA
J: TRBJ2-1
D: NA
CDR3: CASSSTRQGGSYNEQFF
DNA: TGCGCCAGCAGCTCGACGAGACAGGGAGGCTCCTACAATGAGCAGTTCTTC

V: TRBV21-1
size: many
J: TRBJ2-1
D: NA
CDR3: CASSKSINSGRENYYNEQFF
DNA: TGTGCCAGCAGCAAATCGATTAATAGCGGGAGGGAGAACTACTACAATGAGCAGTTCTTC

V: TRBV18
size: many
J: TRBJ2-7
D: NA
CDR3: CASSPRNAAYEQYF
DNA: TGTGCCAGCTCACCCCGGAATGCCGCCTACGAGCAGTACTTC

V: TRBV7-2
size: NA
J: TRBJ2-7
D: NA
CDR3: CASSSGTRPPSSYEQYF
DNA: TGTGCCAGCAGCTCCGGGACCCGACCCCCGAGCTCCTACGAGCAGTACTTC

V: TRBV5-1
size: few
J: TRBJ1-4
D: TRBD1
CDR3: CASSSGTGREKLFF
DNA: TGCGCCAGCAGCTCCGGGACAGGTCGTGAAAAACTGTTTTTT

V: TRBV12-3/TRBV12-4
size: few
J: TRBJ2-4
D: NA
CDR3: CASSSTTGLNIQYF
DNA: TGTGCCAGCAGTTCGACGACAGGATTAAACATTCAGTACTTC

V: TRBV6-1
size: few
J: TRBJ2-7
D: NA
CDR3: CASSETPDPSWEQYF
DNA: TGTGCCAGCAGTGAAACCCCGGACCCTTCCTGGGAGCAGTACTTC

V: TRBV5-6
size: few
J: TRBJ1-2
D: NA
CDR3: CASSLNEEGGYTF
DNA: TGTGCCAGCAGCTTGAATGAGGAGGGTGGCTACACCTTC

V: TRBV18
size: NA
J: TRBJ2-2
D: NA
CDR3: CASSPPHTGELFF
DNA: TGTGCCAGCTCACCACCCCACACCGGGGAGCTGTTTTTT

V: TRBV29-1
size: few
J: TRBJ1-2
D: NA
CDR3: CSVEALGKNDNYGYTF
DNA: TGCAGCGTTGAAGCGCTGGGGAAAAACGATAACTATGGCTACACCTTC

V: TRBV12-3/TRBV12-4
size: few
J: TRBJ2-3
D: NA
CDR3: CASSQGQSDTQYF
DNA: TGTGCCAGCAGTCAAGGGCAGTCGGATACGCAGTATTTT

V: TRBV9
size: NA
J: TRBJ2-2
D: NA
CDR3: CASSTPHGAGELFF
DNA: TGTGCCAGCAGCACCCCACACGGCGCCGGGGAGCTGTTTTTT

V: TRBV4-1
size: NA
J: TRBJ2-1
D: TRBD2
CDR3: CASSRFTSGGNNEQFF
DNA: TGCGCCAGCAGCCGGTTTACTAGCGGGGGGAACAATGAGCAGTTCTTC

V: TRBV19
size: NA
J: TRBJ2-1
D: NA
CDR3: CASRADARNEQFF
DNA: TGTGCCAGTAGGGCCGACGCCCGCAATGAGCAGTTCTTC

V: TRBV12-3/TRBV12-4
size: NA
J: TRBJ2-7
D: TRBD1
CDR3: CATQGQGSHEQYF
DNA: TGTGCCACCCAGGGACAGGGGTCCCACGAGCAGTACTTC

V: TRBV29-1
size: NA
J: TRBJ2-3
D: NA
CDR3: CSVEGWEADTQYF
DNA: TGCAGCGTTGAAGGGTGGGAGGCAGATACGCAGTATTTT

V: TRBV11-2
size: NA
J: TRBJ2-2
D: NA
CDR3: CASSHWDLNTGELFF
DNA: TGTGCCAGCAGCCATTGGGACTTAAACACCGGGGAGCTGTTTTTT

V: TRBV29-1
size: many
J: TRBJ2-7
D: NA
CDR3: CSVENTYEQYF
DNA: TGCAGCGTTGAGAACACCTACGAGCAGTACTTC

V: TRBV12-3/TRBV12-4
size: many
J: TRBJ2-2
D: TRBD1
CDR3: CASTRQGAVTGELFF
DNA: TGTGCCAGCACCAGACAGGGGGCGGTCACCGGGGAGCTGTTTTTT

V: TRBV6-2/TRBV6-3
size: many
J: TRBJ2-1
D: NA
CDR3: CASSTSSYNEQFF
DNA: TGTGCCAGCTCTACGAGCTCCTACAATGAGCAGTTCTTC

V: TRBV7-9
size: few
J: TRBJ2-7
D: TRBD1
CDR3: CASTPGTGAVEQYF
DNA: TGTGCCAGCACCCCCGGGACAGGGGCCGTCGAGCAGTACTTC

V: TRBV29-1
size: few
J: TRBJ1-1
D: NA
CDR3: CSVQGNGEAFF
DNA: TGCAGCGTACAGGGTAATGGTGAAGCTTTCTTT

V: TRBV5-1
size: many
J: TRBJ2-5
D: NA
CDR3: CASSLALLGQETQYF
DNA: TGCGCCAGCAGCTTGGCTCTCCTGGGGCAAGAGACCCAGTACTTC

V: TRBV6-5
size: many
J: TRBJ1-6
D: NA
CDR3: CASRDQGTSYNSPLHF
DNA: TGTGCCAGCAGGGACCAGGGAACCTCCTATAATTCACCCCTCCACTTT

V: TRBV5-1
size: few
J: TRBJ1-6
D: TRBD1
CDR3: CASSLGGDSNNSPLHF
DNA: TGCGCCAGCAGCTTGGGGGGGGACAGCAATAATTCACCCCTCCACTTT

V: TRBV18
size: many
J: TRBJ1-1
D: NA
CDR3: CASSPSSMNTEAFF
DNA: TGTGCCAGCTCACCGAGTAGCATGAACACTGAAGCTTTCTTT

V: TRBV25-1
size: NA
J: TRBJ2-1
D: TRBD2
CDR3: CASSASGSYNEQFF
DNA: TGTGCCAGCAGTGCTAGCGGGAGCTACAATGAGCAGTTCTTC

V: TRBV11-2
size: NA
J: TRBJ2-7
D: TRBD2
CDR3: CASSLTLGTILPYEQYF
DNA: TGTGCCAGCAGCTTAACCCTCGGGACTATTCTTCCCTACGAGCAGTACTTC

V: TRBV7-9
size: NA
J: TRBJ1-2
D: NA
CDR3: CASSRGGRGPFKQYGYTF
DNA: TGTGCCAGCAGCCGGGGCGGACGCGGACCATTTAAGCAATATGGCTACACCTTC

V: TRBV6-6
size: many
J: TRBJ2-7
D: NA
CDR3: CASSATAYEQYF
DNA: TGTGCCAGCAGTGCGACAGCCTACGAGCAGTACTTC

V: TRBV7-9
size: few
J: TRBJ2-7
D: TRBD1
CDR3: CASSLAVDRGYEQYF
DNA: TGTGCCAGCAGCTTAGCGGTGGACAGGGGGTATGAGCAGTACTTC

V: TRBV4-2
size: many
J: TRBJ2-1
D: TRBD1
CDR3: CASSRRSTGGAGMNEQFF
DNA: TGTGCCAGCAGCCGCAGATCTACAGGGGGCGCTGGTATGAATGAGCAGTTCTTC

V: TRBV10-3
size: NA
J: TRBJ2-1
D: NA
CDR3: CAISEDRSPVGNEQFF
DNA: TGTGCCATCAGTGAGGACAGGAGCCCGGTTGGGAATGAGCAGTTCTTC

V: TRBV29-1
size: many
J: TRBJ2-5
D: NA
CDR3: CSAGGYQETQYF
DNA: TGCAGCGCTGGCGGCTACCAAGAGACCCAGTACTTC

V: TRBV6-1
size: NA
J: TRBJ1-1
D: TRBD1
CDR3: CASSYAEAEWDRTYTEAFF
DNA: TGTGCCAGCAGTTACGCAGAAGCGGAATGGGACAGGACCTACACTGAAGCTTTCTTT

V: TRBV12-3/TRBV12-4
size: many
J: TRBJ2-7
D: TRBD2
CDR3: CASSSGLAGQYF
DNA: TGTGCCAGCAGTTCCGGACTAGCGGGACAGTACTTC

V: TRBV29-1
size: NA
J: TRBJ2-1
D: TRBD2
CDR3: CSTGGASYNEQFF
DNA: TGCAGCACCGGGGGGGCATCCTACAATGAGCAGTTCTTC

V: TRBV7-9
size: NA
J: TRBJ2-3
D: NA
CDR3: CASSPRAGPTTDTQYF
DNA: TGTGCCAGCAGCCCCAGGGCAGGTCCTACCACAGATACGCAGTATTTT

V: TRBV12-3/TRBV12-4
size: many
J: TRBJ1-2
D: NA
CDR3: CASSLGRDHGYTF
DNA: TGTGCCAGCAGTTTAGGCCGGGACCATGGCTACACCTTC

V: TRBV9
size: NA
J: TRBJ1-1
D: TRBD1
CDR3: CASSPSVQGDTEAFF
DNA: TGTGCCAGCAGCCCTTCCGTCCAGGGGGACACTGAAGCTTTCTTT

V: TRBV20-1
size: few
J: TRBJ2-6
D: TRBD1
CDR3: CSATQGAGANVLTF
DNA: TGCAGTGCTACCCAGGGGGCTGGGGCCAACGTCCTGACTTTC